A single sample is the source of the 7 T cell receptor beta chains below, sequenced in a study of response to subunit inactivated influenza vaccine. TCRdb passed the RT-PCR reads through MiXCR, listing each CDR3 protein once. Of 450,000 to 700,000 distinct CDR3 sequences in the sample, 12% to 15% were seen once. This specimen consisted of PBMCs from blood, obtained roughly 12 days after vaccination. The origin of the receptors is a man aged 50 to 59 who received an inactivated influenza vaccine.

The V gene is TRBV10-2, the J gene TRBJ2-3, with TRBD1 identical over 9 bases. There are 13 residues in the CDR3. V was clipped by 11 bases and J by 6 bases; unmatched bases: 9. Germline V CDR1 and CDR2: WSHSY, SAAADI. This CDR3 is CASRDRARDTQYF. In DNA, the CDR3 is TGCGCCTCCAGGGACAGGGCAAGGGATACGCAGTATTTT.

The chain couples TRBV20-1 to TRBJ2-7; TRBD2 aligns across 12 bases. After removal of 1 base from V and 5 bases from J, the junction contained 6 bases not matched to a gene. CDR3 length: 15 residues. In germline, CDR1 is DFQATT, CDR2 SNEGSKA (reference sequence). CDR3 DNA: TGCAGTGCTAGAGTGGCGCTAGCGGGAGGGAACGAGCAGTACTTC. It codes for CSARVALAGGNEQYF.

This clonotype was seen a handful of times. The V gene is TRBV9, the J gene TRBJ1-2; no clear D gene. The germline V gene has CDR1 SGDLS and CDR2 YYNGEE. V was clipped by 4 bases and J by 4 bases, with 14 bases between them. The CDR3 is 14 amino acids. The CDR3 DNA sequence: TGTGCCAGCAGCCAAGCTCGAAACGGCTATGGCTACACCTTC. This gives the protein CASSQARNGYGYTF.

The table lists this clonotype with a few counts. The chain links TRBV6-1 to TRBJ2-1, with a possible D match to TRBD1 (6 bases). The CDR3 covers 15 residues. Germline-derived CDR1 and CDR2 are MNHNS and SASEGT. V dropped 6 bases and J dropped 0 bases, with 12 bases sitting between them. CDR3 residues: CASSRRQASYNEQFF. The CDR3, as DNA: TGTGCCAGCAGCCGTAGACAGGCCTCCTACAATGAGCAGTTCTTC.

In this sample, this clonotype turned up many times. The chain carries TRBV20-1 and TRBJ1-6, with D unresolved. From germline, CDR1 is DFQATT and CDR2 SNEGSKA (reference sequence). CDR3 length equals 13 residues. The ends were cut back, 2 bases at V and 6 bases at J, with 8 bases in the middle. DNA of the CDR3: TGCAGTGCTAGAACAGTACCTAATTCACCCCTCCACTTT. Translation gives CSARTVPNSPLHF.

This clonotype was picked up a small number of times. The rearrangement uses TRBV7-2 and TRBJ2-2; the D is unclear. This CDR3 spans 14 amino acids. CDR1 is SGHTA and CDR2 is FQGNSA in the germline V gene. Trimming pared 6 bases from V and 1 base from J, leaving 9 bases between. The CDR3 protein is CASSKSMNTGELFF. CDR3 DNA sequence: TGTGCCAGCAGTAAATCGATGAACACCGGGGAGCTGTTTTTT.

The genes are TRBV7-2 and TRBJ1-6, with D uncertain. CDR1 is SGHTA, CDR2 FQGNSA, per germline. This CDR3 region has 15 residues. V was shortened by 0 bases and J by 8 bases, with 11 bases between the two germline ends. The CDR3 reads CASSLAYAVYSPLHF. CDR3 nucleotide sequence: TGTGCCAGCAGCTTAGCCTACGCAGTCTATTCACCCCTCCACTTT. The whole variable domain, filled in from reference TRBV7-2 and TRBJ1-6, reads GAGVSQSPSNKVTEKGKDVELRCDPISGHTALYWYRQSLGQGLEFLIYFQGNSAPDKSGLPSDRFSAERTGGSVSTLTIQRTQQEDSAVYLCASSLAYAVYSPLHFGNGTRLTVT.